This entry is about one T cell receptor beta chain. Its matching antigen is unknown. All three twin pairs grew up together with likely shared infections and vaccines. This CDR3 spans 13 amino acids. Trimming stripped 8 bases from V and 3 bases from J, with 13 bases between. The germline V gene has CDR1 MNHNY and CDR2 SVGAGI (reference sequence). The sample originates from a study of identical twins' blood T cells. TCRdb re-derived calls from the 5' RACE reads in MiXCR, one entry per CDR3 protein. In the table there are 350,000 to 400,000 distinct CDR3 sequences, roughly 30% of which are singletons. General observations from the study: Twins shared more top CDR3 clonotypes than unrelated donors did.

The receptor was derived from a woman between 18 and 55 years old in good health. The sequencing input was PBMCs. The chain recombines TRBV6-6 with TRBJ1-2; D uncertain. The CDR3 DNA is TGTGCCAGCGGGAAAGACGGAGACTATGGCTACACCTTC. Its translation is CASGKDGDYGYTF.